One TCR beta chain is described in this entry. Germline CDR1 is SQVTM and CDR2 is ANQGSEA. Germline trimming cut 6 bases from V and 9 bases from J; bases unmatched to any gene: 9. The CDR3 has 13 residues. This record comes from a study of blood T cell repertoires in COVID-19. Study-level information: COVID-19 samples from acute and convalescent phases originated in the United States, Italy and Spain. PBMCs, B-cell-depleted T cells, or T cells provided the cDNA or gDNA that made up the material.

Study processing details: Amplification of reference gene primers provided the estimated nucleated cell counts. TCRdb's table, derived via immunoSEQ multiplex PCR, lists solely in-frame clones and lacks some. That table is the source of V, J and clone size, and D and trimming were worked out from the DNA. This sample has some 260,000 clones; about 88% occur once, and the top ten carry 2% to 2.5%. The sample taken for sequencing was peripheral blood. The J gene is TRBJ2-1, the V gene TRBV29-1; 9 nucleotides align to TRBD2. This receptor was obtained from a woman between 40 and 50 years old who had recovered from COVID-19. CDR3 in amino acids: CSVVAGAGLEQFF. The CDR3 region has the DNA TGCAGCGTGGTAGCGGGAGCGGGTCTTGAGCAGTTCTTC.